This TCR beta chain stems from a study of blood T cell repertoires in COVID-19. About the research overall: Sources were T cells, B-cell-depleted T cells, or PBMCs; the material itself was cDNA or gDNA.

Clones were sequenced by immunoSEQ multiplex PCR, and TCRdb holds only the in-frame ones, with some missing. The sample yields under 200,000 clones, approximately 87% seen once. Sequencing was carried out using peripheral blood. The TCR originated in a woman aged 70-85 years with acute or convalescent COVID-19.

The CDR3 DNA sequence: TGCGCCAGCAGCTTGGCCGACGGGACAGGGGGCTTTAGGAATGAGCAGTTCTTC. Translating gives CASSLADGTGGFRNEQFF. The rearrangement joins TRBV5-1 to TRBJ2-1; 12 bases are a match to TRBD1. Germline CDR1 and CDR2: SGHRS and YFSETQ. J gave up 7 bases and V 0 bases, and 11 bases lay outside the gene matches. The CDR3 loop spans 18 amino acids.